A single sample gave rise to the 13 T cell receptor beta chains below, sequenced in a study of T cell repertoires in cytomegalovirus infection (dated by TCRdb to between 2018 and 2021). The sequencing machine was an Illumina HiSeq 1500. Clones were called with MiXCR by TCRdb after fastp trimmed the public reads at Q25, and only in-frame beta chains were retained. Every distinct CDR3 protein forms one entry, paired with its most common genes and DNA. This sample is represented by fewer than 250,000 distinct CDR3 sequences; more than 9% of them were singletons. The ten largest account for about 1.5% of the sample. Material for sequencing was PBMCs. Source of these receptors: a human donor in good health (CMV status not recorded). Some clones in this sample may be carry-over from other donors' samples.

The genes are TRBV29-1 and TRBJ2-3; D assignment may be TRBD1 or TRBD2 (6 bases each). V lost 4 bases and J 5 bases, leaving 19 bases between the germline ends. The CDR3 is made up of 15 amino acids. CDR1 is SQVTM and CDR2 is ANQGSEA in the germline V gene. Here the CDR3 DNA reads TGCAGCGTTGTCATAATCGGGGGCGCGGGAGATACGCAGTATTTT. It translates to CSVVIIGGAGDTQYF.

This clonotype was seen repeatedly, ten times or more. The V and J genes are TRBV7-2 and TRBJ1-2; 8 bases match TRBD1. The germline gives CDR1 SGHTA, CDR2 FQGNSA. CDR3 length: 14 amino acids. The V gene end was trimmed by 3 bases and the J gene end by 3 bases; junction bases not matched to a gene: 3. Here the CDR3 DNA reads TGTGCCAGCAGCTTCCCGGACAGGGACTATGGCTACACCTTC. Amino acids: CASSFPDRDYGYTF.

This clonotype was found many times. The rearrangement joins TRBV7-9 to TRBJ2-7; tentative D call: TRBD2 (5 bases). The CDR3 has 15 residues. The germline gives CDR1 SEHNR, CDR2 FQNEAQ (reference sequence). Trimming pared 5 bases from V and 5 bases from J, leaving 19 bases between. Written as DNA, the CDR3 is TGTGCCAGCAGCCCCGGAGACCTGGCGGGCCACGAGCAGTACTTC. It translates to CASSPGDLAGHEQYF.

This clonotype was seen only a few times. This rearrangement joins TRBV6-5 to TRBJ2-1, with D uncertain. Germline values: CDR1 MNHEY, CDR2 SVGAGI. This CDR3 contains 11 residues. V was clipped by 0 bases and J by 10 bases, with 4 bases between them. Here the CDR3 reads CASSYSGEQFF. The CDR3, as DNA: TGTGCCAGCAGTTACTCCGGCGAGCAGTTCTTC.

The chain links TRBV28 to TRBJ2-5, with no clear D. Looked up from germline, CDR1 is MDHEN and CDR2 is SYDVKM. The CDR3 sequence is 14 residues long. Trimming cost V 5 bases and J 9 bases, with 19 bases left between them. In DNA form, the CDR3 reads TGTGCCAGCAGTCTCCCCGACACCCCTAGGGCCCAGTACTTC. Its translation is CASSLPDTPRAQYF.

This clonotype was detected many times. The V gene is TRBV19, the J gene TRBJ2-7; possible D gene TRBD2, 5 bases. V was trimmed by 4 bases and J by 0 bases, leaving 16 bases between them. The CDR3 covers 16 residues. Germline V gene data show CDR1 as LNHDA and CDR2 as SQIVND (reference sequence). The CDR3 nucleotides read TGTGCCAGTAGTAAACGGTCGTCGGGAAGCTCCTACGAGCAGTACTTC. It encodes CASSKRSSGSSYEQYF.

Of note for this clonotype: Germline is not matched at one junction end, which may reflect a read error. The V gene is TRBV5-4, the J gene TRBJ2-1; possibly TRBD1 or TRBD2 for D (5 bases each). CDR3 size: 13 residues. Germline V lookup: CDR1 SGHNT, CDR2 YYREEE (reference sequence). As DNA, the CDR3 is TGTGCCAGCCGCTTCCGGGACCACAATGAGCAGTTCTTC. It is translated as CASRFRDHNEQFF.

This clonotype was recorded a few times. The CDR3: CASSEFGPWLYEQYF. CDR3 coding DNA: TGTGCCAGCAGTGAATTCGGTCCCTGGCTCTACGAGCAGTACTTC. The rearrangement joins TRBV25-1 to TRBJ2-7; the D is unclear. Germline V gene lookup returns CDR1 MGHDK and CDR2 SYGVNS. V gave up 1 base and J gave up 3 bases, with 13 bases separating them. This CDR3 is built from 15 residues.

This clonotype appeared many times. The chain links TRBV7-2 to TRBJ1-2; D remains unclear. V lost 1 base and J lost 4, with 10 bases in between. CDR3 length: 14 residues. The V gene's germline CDR1 is SGHTA and CDR2 FQGNSA. CDR3 sequence: CASSLGQIVYGYTF. The DNA for the CDR3 is TGTGCCAGCAGCTTAGGGCAGATAGTCTATGGCTACACCTTC.

This clonotype was recorded many times. The V and J genes are TRBV7-2 and TRBJ2-7; a possible D gene is TRBD2 (5 bases). Trimming pared 1 base from V and 5 bases from J, leaving 12 bases between. The CDR3 consists of 14 residues. Germline assignment: CDR1 SGHTA and CDR2 FQGNSA. The CDR3 loop is CASSLGRATDEQYF. As DNA, the CDR3 is TGTGCCAGCAGCTTAGGGCGGGCGACGGACGAGCAGTACTTC.

This clonotype was counted many times. The V and J genes are TRBV7-2 and TRBJ2-1; D possibly corresponds to TRBD1 (5 bases). CDR1 is SGHTA, CDR2 FQGNSA, per germline. V lost 10 bases and J lost 5, with 18 bases in between. The CDR3 consists of 14 residues. The CDR3 region is CAIFLGVLNNEQFF. The DNA of the CDR3 is TGTGCCATCTTCTTAGGGGTTCTTAACAATGAGCAGTTCTTC.

The sample holds a few counts of this clonotype. The chain is built from TRBV19 and TRBJ2-7; 10 bases map to TRBD2. Germline loops: CDR1 LNHDA, CDR2 SQIVND (reference sequence). The CDR3 is made up of 18 amino acids. J was trimmed by 0 bases and V by 2 bases; bases with no gene match: 10. The chain's CDR3 is CASSIWVAGGIVSYEQYF. Written as DNA, the CDR3 is TGTGCCAGTAGTATATGGGTAGCGGGAGGAATTGTCTCCTACGAGCAGTACTTC.

This clonotype showed up many times. The genes are TRBV7-2 and TRBJ2-3; 11 nucleotides line up with TRBD2. CDR3 length: 14 amino acids. After removal of 5 bases from V and 5 bases from J, the junction contained 3 bases not matched to a gene. Germline V gene data show CDR1 as SGHTA and CDR2 as FQGNSA. CDR3 bases: TGTGCCAGCAGCATGGGACTAGCGGTAGATACGCAGTATTTT. It encodes CASSMGLAVDTQYF.